This TCR beta chain was sequenced during a study of tumor and adjacent non-tumor tissue in lung cancer. This sample's RNA came from whole unsorted tissue. Distant lung tissue was collected more than 3 cm away from the tumor edge. The library came from three nested PCR rounds adapted from ARM-PCR protocols. TCRdb re-called the multiplex PCR reads with MiXCR, one entry per CDR3 protein. The sample has about 110,000 distinct CDR3 sequences, 60% to 65% seen once. J lost 0 bases, V lost 6 bases, and 7 bases had no gene match. CDR3 length: 14 amino acids. Per the germline V gene, CDR1 is DFQATT and CDR2 is SNEGSKA (reference sequence).

This receptor was identified in a man between 60 and 70 years old with non-small cell lung cancer. The sequenced material came from distant non-tumor lung tissue. The chain couples TRBV20-1 to TRBJ1-1; 7 positions match TRBD1. The CDR3 here is CSAIGGGMNTEAFF. The CDR3 DNA reads as TGCAGTGCCATAGGGGGCGGAATGAACACTGAAGCTTTCTTT.